Below, 13 T cell receptor beta chains from the same sample are listed, as sequenced in a study of T cell clonality in common variable immunodeficiency (dated by TCRdb to 2015 to 2017). Study-wide findings and limitations: CVID TCRbeta sequences were reported to have fewer deletions and N-nucleotide insertions and to lack highly modified clones with 13 or more V deletions.

These TCRs' antigens remain unknown. Library construction relied on the immunoSEQ multiplex PCR assay. The table comes from immuneACCESS by way of TCRdb, which keeps in-frame sequences with V and J called. Part of the clones is missing from these tables; in studies checked, under half for an unresolved V gene and the rest for unknown reasons. The table notes about 20,000 clones here, none of them singletons. Approximately 2.5% of the sample belongs to the ten largest clones. The sample comprised peripheral blood mononuclear cells. The receptors originated from a human donor with common variable immunodeficiency.

Comments on this clone: The read ends 3 residues early relative to the CDR3; the germline J gene fills the gap. The chain joins TRBV30 to TRBJ2-1; TRBD1 agrees at 7 bases. CDR1 is GTSNPN, CDR2 SVGIG, per germline (reference sequence). J lost 8 bases, V lost 0 bases, and 1 base had no gene match. The CDR3 loop spans 12 amino acids. CDR3 sequence reads: CAWSVRGHEQFF. CDR3 bases read: TGTGCCTGGAGTGTTAGGGGGCATGAG.

In this sample, this clone turned up a few times. The read gets to within 3 residues of the CDR3 end, and the germline J gene fills in the rest. This chain connects TRBV19 to TRBJ2-4, with 7 bases that match TRBD1. Germline V gene lookup returns CDR1 LNHDA and CDR2 SQIVND (reference sequence). V shed 6 bases and J 6 bases; nucleotides not matched to a gene: 8. The CDR3 runs to 14 residues. CDR3 sequence: CASRQQGFGNIQYF. The DNA read from the CDR3 is TGTGCCAGTAGACAACAGGGGTTTGGAAACATT.

Note on this clone: Read data end 3 residues before the CDR3 end; the end is taken from the germline J gene. The rearrangement joins TRBV7-2 to TRBJ2-7; D unresolved. The germline V gene encodes CDR1 SGHTA and CDR2 FQGNSA. The V and J ends lost 0 bases and 1 base respectively, with 10 bases between them. This CDR3 contains 15 residues. CDR3 residues: CASSLAAGDSYEQYF. The part of the CDR3 DNA that was read is TGTGCCAGCAGCTTAGCGGCAGGTGATTCCTACGAG.

Comments on this clone: The read ends 3 residues before the CDR3 terminus; that terminus is restored from the germline J gene. The chain links TRBV30 to TRBJ1-5; unclear D gene. The germline CDR1 and CDR2 sequences are GTSNPN and SVGIG (reference sequence). V was cut by 6 bases and J by 3 bases, with 15 bases left in between. CDR3 length: 14 residues. The CDR3 here is CACSPANYNQPQHF. CDR3 bases read: TGTGCCTGTTCGCCGGCAAACTACAATCAGCCC.

This clone was picked up a small number of times. The sequenced fragment ends 3 residues before the CDR3 boundary, so the rest is inferred from the germline J gene. The J gene is TRBJ1-2, the V gene TRBV19; maybe TRBD1 (6 bases). The CDR3 totals 14 residues. CDR1 is LNHDA, CDR2 SQIVND, per germline (reference sequence). V was cut by 4 bases and J by 4 bases, with 13 bases left in between. The CDR3 bases that were read are TGTGCCAGTAGTACCCGGGACATGGTCTATGGC. Amino acid sequence: CASSTRDMVYG. The whole CDR3 sequence reads CASSTRDMVYGYTF. The full variable domain, with the rest looked up from reference TRBV19 and TRBJ1-2, is DGGITQSPKYLFRKEGQNVTLSCEQNLNHDAMYWYRQDPGQGLRLIYYSQIVNDFQKGDIAEGYSVSREKKESFPLTVTSAQKNPTAFYLCASSTRDMVYGYTFGSGTRLTVV.

This clone has just a few counts. The read ends 3 residues before the CDR3 terminus; that terminus is restored from the germline J gene. V gene TRBV19 combines with J gene TRBJ1-2, with D possibly being TRBD1 (5 bases). Trimming took 5 bases from V and 3 from J, leaving 13 bases between them. CDR1 is LNHDA, CDR2 SQIVND, per germline (reference sequence). The length of the CDR3 is 14 residues. CDR3 sequence: CASSWDSTDYGYTF. Incomplete CDR3 DNA: TGTGCCAGTAGTTGGGACTCTACCGACTATGGC.

Comment on this clone: From the germline J gene comes the end of the CDR3, since the read stops 3 residues before it. The chain couples TRBV19 to TRBJ1-2, with 8 bases that match TRBD1. Germline CDR1 and CDR2: LNHDA and SQIVND (reference sequence). This CDR3 contains 14 residues. V lost 6 bases, J lost 5 bases, and 8 bases stayed unmatched. CDR3 bases read: TGTGCCAGTAGAGCGACAGGGGCTGGATATGGC. It yields the protein CASRATGAGYG. In full, the CDR3 is CASRATGAGYGYTF.

A few counts support this clone. The read halts 3 residues ahead of the CDR3 end, with the missing end drawn from the germline J gene. Other DNA sequences from this sample encode an identical CDR3 as well. This chain links TRBV18 with TRBJ2-1, with 10 bases that match TRBD1. The CDR3 has 14 residues. Looked up from germline, CDR1 is KGHSH and CDR2 is LQKENI. V was clipped by 3 bases and J by 9 bases; unmatched bases: 5. CDR3 DNA (partial): TGTGCCAGCTCACCTGGGACAGGGGCTCGTGAG. Translation: CASSPGTGARE. The full CDR3 protein is CASSPGTGAREQFF. Supplemented by reference TRBV18 and TRBJ2-1, the full variable domain reads NAGVMQNPRHLVRRRGQEARLRCSPMKGHSHVYWYRQLPEEGLKFMVYLQKENIIDESGMPKERFSAEFPKEGPSILRIQQVVRGDSAAYFCASSPGTGAREQFFGPGTRLTVL.

The part of the CDR3 DNA that was read is TGTGCCAGCAGCTTGGCGAGCGTCTCGACC. Encoded protein: CASSLASVST. The CDR3 as a whole reads CASSLASVSTQYF. This sequence joins TRBV5-6 and TRBJ2-5, with D hard to call. The read finishes 3 residues shy of the CDR3 end, and the germline J gene is used to complete it. The V end was cut by 0 bases, the J end by 7 bases, with 10 bases between. Germline-derived CDR1 and CDR2 are SGHDT and YYEEEE. The CDR3 is 13 amino acids.

This clone was picked up a small number of times. CDR3 DNA (partial): TGTGCCTGGAATCTAGCGGGAGTTTCCAATGAG. Translating it yields CAWNLAGVSNE. The whole CDR3 protein reads CAWNLAGVSNEQFF. This chain uses TRBV30 with TRBJ2-1; 10 nucleotides align to TRBD2. The DNA ends 3 residues before the CDR3 does, and the rest of the CDR3 is filled in from the germline J gene. With V trimmed by 4 bases and J by 6 bases, 6 bases remained unmatched. The CDR3 is 14 residues long. Germline V CDR1 and CDR2: GTSNPN, SVGIG (reference sequence).

Comments on this clone: The CDR3 end lies 3 residues beyond the end of the read and is filled in from the germline J gene. The V call is TRBV19, the J call TRBJ2-1, with 9 bases fitting TRBD1. The germline V gene has CDR1 LNHDA and CDR2 SQIVND (reference sequence). V dropped 2 bases and J dropped 7; count of bases not matched to a gene: 3. The CDR3 sequence is 14 residues long. The CDR3 region is CASSITGGWNEQFF. The sequenced CDR3 bases are TGTGCCAGTAGTATAACAGGGGGCTGGAATGAG.

The sample holds a few counts of this clone. The observed sequence ends 3 residues before the CDR3 terminus, with the missing tail filled in from the germline J gene. The chain joins TRBV19 to TRBJ2-1; the D gene is possibly TRBD2 (6 bases). The length of the CDR3 is 15 residues. Between the trimmed V and J ends, which lost 2 bases and 7 bases, there was a span of 15 bases. Germline lookup yields CDR1 LNHDA and CDR2 SQIVND (reference sequence). The CDR3 sequence is CASSINHGTSNEQFF. Partial CDR3 DNA: TGTGCCAGTAGTATAAACCATGGGACTTCAAATGAG.

This clone was counted between two and nine times. Read data end 3 residues before the CDR3 end; the end is taken from the germline J gene. The chain uses TRBV7-9 and TRBJ2-4; 10 bases are a match to TRBD2. Per the germline V gene, CDR1 is SEHNR and CDR2 is FQNEAQ (reference sequence). The V gene end was trimmed by 4 bases and the J gene end by 6 bases; junction bases not matched to a gene: 0. The CDR3 has 13 amino acids. The CDR3 sequence is CASSSSGGNIQYF. The sequenced CDR3 bases are TGTGCCAGCAGCTCTAGCGGGGGAAACATT. Variable domain in full (rest from reference TRBV7-9 and TRBJ2-4): DTGVSQNPRHKITKRGQNVTFRCDPISEHNRLYWYRQTLGQGPEFLTYFQNEAQLEKSRLLSDRFSAERPKGSFSTLEIQRTEQGDSAMYLCASSSSGGNIQYFGAGTRLSVL.